This TCR beta chain was found in a study of a mutant IDH1 vaccine in newly diagnosed glioma. Time point meaning: week 11, during vaccination. In the vaccine, a single dose held 300 ug of the mutant IDH1 20-mer peptide, along with topical imiquimod. TCRdb's copy holds only in-frame clones and misses some; the assay was immunoSEQ multiplex PCR. The sample has roughly 57,000 clones; 89% are singletons. A remark on this clone: Antigen: not known.

CDR1 and CDR2 (germline): SQVTM, ANQGSEA. CDR3 size: 13 residues. V lost 3 bases and J lost 4, with 13 bases in between. The rearrangement joins TRBV29-1 to TRBJ2-7; D gene unclear. This TCR was sampled from a man aged 40-49 years with glioma. The sequencing here drew on PBMCs, taken from a glioma patient whose treatment included an IDH1 peptide vaccine. The CDR3 coding sequence is TGCAGCGTTGAGGAAGGGATGGGATACGAGCAGTACTTC. This sequence encodes CSVEEGMGYEQYF.